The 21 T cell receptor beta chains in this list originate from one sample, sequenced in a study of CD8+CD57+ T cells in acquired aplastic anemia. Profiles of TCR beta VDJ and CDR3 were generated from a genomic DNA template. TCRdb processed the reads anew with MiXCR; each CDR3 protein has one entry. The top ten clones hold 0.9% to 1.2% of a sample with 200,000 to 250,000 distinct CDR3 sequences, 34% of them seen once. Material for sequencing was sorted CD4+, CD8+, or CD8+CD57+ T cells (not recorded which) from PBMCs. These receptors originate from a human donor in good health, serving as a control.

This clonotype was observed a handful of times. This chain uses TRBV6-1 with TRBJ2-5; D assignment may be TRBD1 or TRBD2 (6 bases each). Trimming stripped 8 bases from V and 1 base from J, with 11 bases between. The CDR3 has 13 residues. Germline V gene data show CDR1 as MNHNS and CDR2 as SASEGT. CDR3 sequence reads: CASARGLQETQYF. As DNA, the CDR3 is TGTGCCAGCGCTCGGGGGCTCCAAGAGACCCAGTACTTC.

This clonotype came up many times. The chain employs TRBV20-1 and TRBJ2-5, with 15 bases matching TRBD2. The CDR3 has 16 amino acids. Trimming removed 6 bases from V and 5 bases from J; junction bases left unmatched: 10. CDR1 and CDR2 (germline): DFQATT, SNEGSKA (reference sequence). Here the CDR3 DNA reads TGCAGTGCCGATGGGACTAGCGGGGGGTTAAAGGAGACCCAGTACTTC. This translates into CSADGTSGGLKETQYF.

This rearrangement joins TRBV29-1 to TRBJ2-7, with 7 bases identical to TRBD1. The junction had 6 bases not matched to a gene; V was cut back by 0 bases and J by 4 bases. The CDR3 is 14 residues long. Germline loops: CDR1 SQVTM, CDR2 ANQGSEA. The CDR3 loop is CSVEEGTASYEQYF. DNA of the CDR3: TGCAGCGTTGAAGAAGGGACAGCGAGTTACGAGCAGTACTTC.

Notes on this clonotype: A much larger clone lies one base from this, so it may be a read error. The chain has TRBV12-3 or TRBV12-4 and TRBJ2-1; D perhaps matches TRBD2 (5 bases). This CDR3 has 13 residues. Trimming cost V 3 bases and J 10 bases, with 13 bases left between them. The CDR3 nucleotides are TGTGCCAGCAGTTTTGGTAGCGCTTACGAGCAGTTCTTC. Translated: CASSFGSAYEQFF.

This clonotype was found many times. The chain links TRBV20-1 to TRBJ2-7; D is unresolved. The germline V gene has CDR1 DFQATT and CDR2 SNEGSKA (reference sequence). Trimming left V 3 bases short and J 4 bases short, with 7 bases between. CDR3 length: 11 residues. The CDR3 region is CSASYVYEQYF. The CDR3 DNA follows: TGCAGTGCTAGTTATGTGTACGAGCAGTACTTC.

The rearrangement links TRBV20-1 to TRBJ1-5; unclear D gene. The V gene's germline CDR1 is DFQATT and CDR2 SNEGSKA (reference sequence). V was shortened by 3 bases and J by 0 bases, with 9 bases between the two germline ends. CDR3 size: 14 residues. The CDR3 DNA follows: TGCAGTGCTAGGCTTCGGTTTAGCAATCAGCCCCAGCATTTT. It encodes CSARLRFSNQPQHF.

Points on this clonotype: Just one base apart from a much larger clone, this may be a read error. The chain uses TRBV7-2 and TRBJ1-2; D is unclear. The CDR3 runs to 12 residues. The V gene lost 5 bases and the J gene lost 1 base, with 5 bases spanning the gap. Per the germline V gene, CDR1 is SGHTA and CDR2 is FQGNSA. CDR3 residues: CASSDVNYGYTF. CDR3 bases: TGTGCCAGCAGCGATGTTAACTATGGCTACACCTTC.

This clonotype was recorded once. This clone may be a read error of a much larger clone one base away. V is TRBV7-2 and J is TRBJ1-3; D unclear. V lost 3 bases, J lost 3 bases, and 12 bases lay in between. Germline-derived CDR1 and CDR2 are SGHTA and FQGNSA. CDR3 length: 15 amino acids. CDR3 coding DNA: TGTACCAGCAGCTTTCAAATCCAGGTTGGAAACACCATATATTTT. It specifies CTSSFQIQVGNTIYF.

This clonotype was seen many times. The CDR3 DNA reads TGCAGTGCTAGCGGACGGAATGAAAAACTGTTTTTT. This encodes CSASGRNEKLFF. This chain connects TRBV20-1 to TRBJ1-4; D is ambiguous. Germline values: CDR1 DFQATT, CDR2 SNEGSKA (reference sequence). With 3 bases removed from V and 5 bases from J, the gap between germline ends came to 7 bases. The CDR3 covers 12 residues.

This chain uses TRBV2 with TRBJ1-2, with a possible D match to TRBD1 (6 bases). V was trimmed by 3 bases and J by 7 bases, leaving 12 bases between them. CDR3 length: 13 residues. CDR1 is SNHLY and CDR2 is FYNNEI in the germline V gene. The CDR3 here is CASSESGAGGYTF. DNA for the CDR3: TGTGCCAGCAGTGAGTCAGGGGCGGGTGGCTACACCTTC.

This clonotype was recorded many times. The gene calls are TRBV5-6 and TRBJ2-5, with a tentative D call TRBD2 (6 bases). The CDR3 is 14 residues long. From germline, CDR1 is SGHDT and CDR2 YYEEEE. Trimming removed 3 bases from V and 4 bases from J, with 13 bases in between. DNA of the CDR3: TGTGCCAGCAGCTCCCCGGTGGGGGGAGAGACCCAGTACTTC. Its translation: CASSSPVGGETQYF.

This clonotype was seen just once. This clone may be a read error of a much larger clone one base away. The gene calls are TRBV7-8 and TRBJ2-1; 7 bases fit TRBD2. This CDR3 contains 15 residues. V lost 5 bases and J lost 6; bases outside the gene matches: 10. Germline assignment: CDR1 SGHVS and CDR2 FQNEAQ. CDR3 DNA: TGTGCCAGCAGCCCACTTGTTGGGGGGGGCAATGAGCAGTTCTTC. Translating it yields CASSPLVGGGNEQFF.

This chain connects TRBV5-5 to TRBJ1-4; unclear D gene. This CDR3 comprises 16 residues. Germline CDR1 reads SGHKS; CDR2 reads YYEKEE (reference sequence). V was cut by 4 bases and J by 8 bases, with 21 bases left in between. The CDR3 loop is CASSLDGAIRIEKLFF. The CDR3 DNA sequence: TGTGCCAGCAGCCTGGACGGAGCGATACGGATCGAAAAACTGTTTTTT.

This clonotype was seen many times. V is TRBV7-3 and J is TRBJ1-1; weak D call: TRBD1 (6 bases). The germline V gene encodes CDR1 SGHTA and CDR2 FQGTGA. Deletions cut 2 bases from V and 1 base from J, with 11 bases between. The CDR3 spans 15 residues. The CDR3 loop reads CASSLLGHSNTEAFF. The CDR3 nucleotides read TGTGCCAGCAGCTTACTGGGACATTCGAACACTGAAGCTTTCTTT.

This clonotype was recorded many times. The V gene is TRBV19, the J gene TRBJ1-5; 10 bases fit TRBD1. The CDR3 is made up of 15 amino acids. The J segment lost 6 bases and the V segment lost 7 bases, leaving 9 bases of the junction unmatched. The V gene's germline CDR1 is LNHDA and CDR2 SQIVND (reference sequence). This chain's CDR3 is CASIRGQGSGQPQHF. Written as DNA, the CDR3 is TGTGCCAGTATTCGGGGACAGGGGAGCGGTCAGCCCCAGCATTTT.

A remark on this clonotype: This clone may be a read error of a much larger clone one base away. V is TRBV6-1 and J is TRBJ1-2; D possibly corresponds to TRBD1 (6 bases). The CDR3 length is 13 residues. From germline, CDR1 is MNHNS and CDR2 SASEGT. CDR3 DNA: TGTGCCAGTGCTACGGGACAATCCTCTGGCTGCACCTTC. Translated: CASATGQSSGCTF.

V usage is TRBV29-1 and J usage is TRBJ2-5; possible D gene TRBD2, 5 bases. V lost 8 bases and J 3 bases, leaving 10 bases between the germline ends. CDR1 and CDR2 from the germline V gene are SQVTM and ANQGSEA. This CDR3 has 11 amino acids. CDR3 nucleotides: TGCAGCTTAGTGAGGGAAGAGACCCAGTACTTC. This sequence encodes CSLVREETQYF.

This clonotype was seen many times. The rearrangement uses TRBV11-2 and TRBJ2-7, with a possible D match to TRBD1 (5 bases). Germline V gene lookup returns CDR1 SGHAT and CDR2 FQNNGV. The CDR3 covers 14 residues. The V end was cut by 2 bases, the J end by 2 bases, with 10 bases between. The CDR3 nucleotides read TGTGCCAGCAGCTTAATTTTGGACACCTACGAGCAGTACTTC. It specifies CASSLILDTYEQYF.

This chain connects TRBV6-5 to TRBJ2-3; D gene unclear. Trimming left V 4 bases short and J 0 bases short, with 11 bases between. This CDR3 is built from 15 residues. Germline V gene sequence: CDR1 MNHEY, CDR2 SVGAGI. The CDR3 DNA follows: TGTGCCAGCAGTTTTAAGATTACTAGCACAGATACGCAGTATTTT. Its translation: CASSFKITSTDTQYF.

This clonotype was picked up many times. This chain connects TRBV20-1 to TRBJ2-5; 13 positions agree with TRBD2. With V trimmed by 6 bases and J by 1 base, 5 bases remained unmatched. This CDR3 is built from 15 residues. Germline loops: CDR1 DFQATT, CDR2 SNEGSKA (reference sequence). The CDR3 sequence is CSARLAGGVQETQYF. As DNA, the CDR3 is TGCAGTGCCCGACTAGCGGGGGGCGTCCAAGAGACCCAGTACTTC.

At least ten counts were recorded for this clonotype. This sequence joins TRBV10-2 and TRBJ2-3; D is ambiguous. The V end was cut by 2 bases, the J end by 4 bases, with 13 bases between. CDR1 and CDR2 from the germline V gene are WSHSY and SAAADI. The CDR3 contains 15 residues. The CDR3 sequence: CASSEVWAFADTQYF. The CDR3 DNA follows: TGCGCCAGCAGTGAGGTTTGGGCGTTCGCAGATACGCAGTATTTT.